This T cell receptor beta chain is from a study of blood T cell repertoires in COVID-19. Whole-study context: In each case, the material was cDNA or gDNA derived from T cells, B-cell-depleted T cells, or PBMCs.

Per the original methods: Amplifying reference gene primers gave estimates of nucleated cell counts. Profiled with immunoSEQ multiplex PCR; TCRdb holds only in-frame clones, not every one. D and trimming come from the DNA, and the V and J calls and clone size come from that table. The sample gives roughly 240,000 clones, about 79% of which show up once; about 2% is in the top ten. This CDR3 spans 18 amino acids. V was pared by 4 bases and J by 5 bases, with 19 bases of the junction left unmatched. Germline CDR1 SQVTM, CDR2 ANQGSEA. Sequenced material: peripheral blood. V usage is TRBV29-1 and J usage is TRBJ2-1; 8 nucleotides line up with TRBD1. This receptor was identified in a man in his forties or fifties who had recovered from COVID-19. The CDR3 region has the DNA TGCAGCGTTGCCCCGGGACAGGTCATCAGGTATAACGACAATGAGCAGTTCTTC. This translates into CSVAPGQVIRYNDNEQFF.